This T cell receptor (beta chain) was found in a study of cytomegalovirus exposure and HLA in healthy donors. Overall study findings and caveats: An analysis was carried out later, and it reportedly showed fewer N-insertions in an Asian-associated ancestry cluster than the approximately 700-donor mean. A likely sequencing artifact accounted for one observed cluster of highly shared sequence variants. A missense variant in DCLRE1C was later tied to TCR beta V- and J-gene trimming.

Nominally healthy donors provided the samples, though records likely missed some immune exposures. In the case of this clone: Its cognate antigen is unknown.

Per the germline V gene, CDR1 is PRHDT and CDR2 is FYEKMQ (reference sequence). V was cut by 6 bases and J by 0 bases, with 12 bases left in between. This CDR3 region has 16 residues. Primers included in the PCR were 60 Vbeta and 13 Jbeta primers. Clones were sequenced by immunoSEQ multiplex PCR, and TCRdb holds only the in-frame ones, with some missing. The sample shows 68,000 or so clones, and around 7.5% sits with its ten largest clones. This clonotype originated in a female donor in good health and CMV-seropositive. Source material: PBMCs. This rearrangement joins TRBV13 to TRBJ2-6, with D possibly matching TRBD1 (5 bases). Written as DNA, the CDR3 is TGTGCCAGCAGGCCATCAGGGTTCTCTGGGGCCAACGTCCTGACTTTC. It yields the protein CASRPSGFSGANVLTF.